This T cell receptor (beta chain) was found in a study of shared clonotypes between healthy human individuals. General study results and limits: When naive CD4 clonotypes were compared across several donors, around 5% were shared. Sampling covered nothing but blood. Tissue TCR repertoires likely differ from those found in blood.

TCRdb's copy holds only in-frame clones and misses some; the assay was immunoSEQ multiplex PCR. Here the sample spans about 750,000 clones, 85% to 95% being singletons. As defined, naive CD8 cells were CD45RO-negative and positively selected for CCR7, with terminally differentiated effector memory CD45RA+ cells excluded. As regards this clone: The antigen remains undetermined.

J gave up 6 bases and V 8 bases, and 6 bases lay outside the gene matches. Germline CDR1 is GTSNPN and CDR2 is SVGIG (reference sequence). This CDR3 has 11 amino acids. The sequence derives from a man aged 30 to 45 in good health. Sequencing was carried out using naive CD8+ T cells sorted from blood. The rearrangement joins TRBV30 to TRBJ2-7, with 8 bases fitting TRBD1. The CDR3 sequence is CAQAGQVEQYF. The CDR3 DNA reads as TGTGCCCAGGCGGGACAGGTCGAGCAGTACTTC.